This T cell receptor (beta chain) was found in a study of post-analysis software for immune sequencing data. Points from the study as a whole: Batch-matched samples strongly co-clustered by F measure.

Ten or more counts support this clonotype. Its target is unknown. Prepared TCR beta cDNA libraries contained unique molecular identifiers. MiXCR, applied by TCRdb to the PCR reads, yields one record per CDR3 protein. The sample records 180,000 or so distinct CDR3 sequences, roughly 30% being singletons. This TCR derives from a girl aged 2-17 years with multiple sclerosis. The sample consisted of blood.

Written as DNA, the CDR3 is TGTGCCAGCAGCTTGGCGGGGATGCAGACCCAGTACTTC. Encoded protein: CASSLAGMQTQYF. This chain joins TRBV5-4 and TRBJ2-5; the D gene is possibly TRBD2 (5 bases). Per the germline V gene, CDR1 is SGHNT and CDR2 is YYREEE (reference sequence). V was pared by 0 bases and J by 6 bases, with 9 bases between. CDR3 size: 13 residues.